This T cell receptor (beta chain) was captured by sequencing in a study of T cell responses to AZD1222 COVID-19 vaccine. Method: immunoSEQ multiplex PCR; TCRdb's copy keeps in-frame clones and lacks some. The sample lists 55,000 to 80,000 clones; over 60% were seen once. The germline V and J ends were trimmed by 0 bases and 1 base, with 4 bases remaining between them. CDR3 size: 13 residues. Germline values: CDR1 SGDLS, CDR2 YYNGEE. The genes are TRBV9 and TRBJ1-1; no definite D call. The receptor was derived from an adult in good health. The specimen comprised peripheral blood, sampled on day 0 of AZD1222 vaccination. CDR3 nucleotide sequence: TGTGCCAGCAGCGTAGGGTGGAACACTGAAGCTTTCTTT. Amino acids: CASSVGWNTEAFF. Full variable domain (missing parts from reference TRBV9 and TRBJ1-1): DSGVTQTPKHLITATGQRVTLRCSPRSGDLSVYWYQQSLDQGLQFLIQYYNGEERAKGNILERFSAQQFPDLHSELNLSSLELGDSALYFCASSVGWNTEAFFGQGTRLTVV.